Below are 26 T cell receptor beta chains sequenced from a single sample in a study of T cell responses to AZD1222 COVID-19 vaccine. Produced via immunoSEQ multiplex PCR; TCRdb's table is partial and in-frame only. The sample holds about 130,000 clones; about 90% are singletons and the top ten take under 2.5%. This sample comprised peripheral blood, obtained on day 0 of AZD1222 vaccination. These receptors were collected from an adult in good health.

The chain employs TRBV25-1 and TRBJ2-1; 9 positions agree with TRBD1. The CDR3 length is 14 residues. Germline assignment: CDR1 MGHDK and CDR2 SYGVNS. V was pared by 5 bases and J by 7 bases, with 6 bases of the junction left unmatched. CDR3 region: CASSSTGGWNEQFF. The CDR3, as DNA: TGTGCCAGCAGTTCCACAGGGGGCTGGAATGAGCAGTTCTTC.

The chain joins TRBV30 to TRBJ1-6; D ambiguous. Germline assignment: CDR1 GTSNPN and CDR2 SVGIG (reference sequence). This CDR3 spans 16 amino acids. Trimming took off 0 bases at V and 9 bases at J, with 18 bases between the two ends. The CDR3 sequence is CAWSVLKKGKGSPLHF. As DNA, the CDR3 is TGTGCCTGGAGTGTACTGAAGAAGGGAAAAGGTTCACCCCTCCACTTT.

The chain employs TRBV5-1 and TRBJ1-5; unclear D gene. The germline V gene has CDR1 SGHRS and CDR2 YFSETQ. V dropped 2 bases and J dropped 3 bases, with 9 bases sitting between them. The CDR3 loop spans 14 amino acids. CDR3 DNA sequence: TGCGCCAGCAGCTTTGGCCCACCCAATCAGCCCCAGCATTTT. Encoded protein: CASSFGPPNQPQHF.

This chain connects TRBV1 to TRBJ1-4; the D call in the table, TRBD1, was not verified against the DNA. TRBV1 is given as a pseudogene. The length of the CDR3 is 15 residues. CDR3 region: CTSSQDRQFGEKLFF. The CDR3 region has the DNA TGCACCAGCAGCCAAGATCGTCAGTTTGGCGAAAAACTGTTTTTT.

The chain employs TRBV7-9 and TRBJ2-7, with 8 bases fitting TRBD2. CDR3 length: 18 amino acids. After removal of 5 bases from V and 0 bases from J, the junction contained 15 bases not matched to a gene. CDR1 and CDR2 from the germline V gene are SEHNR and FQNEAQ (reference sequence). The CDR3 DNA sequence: TGTGCCAGCAGCCAGGGACACATAAGCGGGGGAAGCTCCTACGAGCAGTACTTC. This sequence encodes CASSQGHISGGSSYEQYF.

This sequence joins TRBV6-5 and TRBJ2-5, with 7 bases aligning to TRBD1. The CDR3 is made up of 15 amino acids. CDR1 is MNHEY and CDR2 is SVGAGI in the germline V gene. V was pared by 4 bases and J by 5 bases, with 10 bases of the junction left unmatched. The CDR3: CASSFDRVGRETQYF. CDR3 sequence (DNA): TGTGCCAGCAGTTTTGACAGGGTAGGGCGGGAGACCCAGTACTTC.

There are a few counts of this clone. The CDR3, as DNA: TGTGCTAGTGGTTTGGAGCTACAGGGGGCATGGGTGACTGAAGCTTTCTTT. Its protein is CASGLELQGAWVTEAFF. V and J are TRBV12-5 and TRBJ1-1; TRBD1 aligns across 9 bases. This CDR3 has 17 amino acids. Germline-derived CDR1 and CDR2 are LGHNT and FRNRAP. The V segment lost 1 base and the J segment 5 bases; nucleotides outside the gene matches: 11.

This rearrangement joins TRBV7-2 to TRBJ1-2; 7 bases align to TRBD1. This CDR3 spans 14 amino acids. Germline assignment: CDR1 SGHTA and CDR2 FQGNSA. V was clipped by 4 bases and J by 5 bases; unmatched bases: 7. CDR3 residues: CASSSLTGEYGYTF. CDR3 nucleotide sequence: TGTGCCAGCAGCTCCCTAACAGGGGAATATGGCTACACCTTC.

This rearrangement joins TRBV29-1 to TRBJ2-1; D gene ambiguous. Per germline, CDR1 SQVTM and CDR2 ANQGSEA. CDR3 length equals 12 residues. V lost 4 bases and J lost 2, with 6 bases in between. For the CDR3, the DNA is TGCAGCGTTGTGGACGCCTACAATGAGCAGTTCTTC. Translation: CSVVDAYNEQFF.

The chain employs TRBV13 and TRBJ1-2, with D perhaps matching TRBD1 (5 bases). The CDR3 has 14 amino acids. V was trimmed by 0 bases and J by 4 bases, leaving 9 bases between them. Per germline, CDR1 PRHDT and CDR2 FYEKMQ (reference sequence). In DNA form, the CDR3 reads TGTGCCAGCAGCTTAGGGGGGCCGGGCTATGGCTACACCTTC. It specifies CASSLGGPGYGYTF.

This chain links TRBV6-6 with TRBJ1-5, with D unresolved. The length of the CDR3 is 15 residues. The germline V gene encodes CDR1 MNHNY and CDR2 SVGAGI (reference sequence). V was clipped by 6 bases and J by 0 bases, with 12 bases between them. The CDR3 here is CASSEVLSSNQPQHF. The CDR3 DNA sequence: TGTGCCAGCAGCGAGGTTCTTAGTAGCAATCAGCCCCAGCATTTT.

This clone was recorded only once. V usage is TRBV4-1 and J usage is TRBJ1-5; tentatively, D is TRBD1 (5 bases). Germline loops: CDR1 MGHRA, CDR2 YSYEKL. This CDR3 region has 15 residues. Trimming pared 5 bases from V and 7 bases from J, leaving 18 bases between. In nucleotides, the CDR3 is TGCGCCAGCAGCTTAAACCAGGGAGTAGGACAGCCCCAGCATTTT. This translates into CASSLNQGVGQPQHF.

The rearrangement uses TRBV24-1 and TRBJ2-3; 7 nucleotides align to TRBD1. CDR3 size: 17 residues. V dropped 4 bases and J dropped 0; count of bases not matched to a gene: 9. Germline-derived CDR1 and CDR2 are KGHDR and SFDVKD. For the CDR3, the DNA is TGTGCCACCAGTGACTGCGACAGGGCACGTAGCACAGATACGCAGTATTTT. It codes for CATSDCDRARSTDTQYF.

Here the CDR3 reads CASSEAASTDTQYF. The CDR3 coding sequence is TGTGCCAGCAGTGAAGCGGCTAGCACAGATACGCAGTATTTT. The chain links TRBV6-4 to TRBJ2-3, with D tentatively TRBD2 (5 bases). Trimming left V 3 bases short and J 0 bases short, with 7 bases between. The CDR3 extends over 14 amino acids. Germline V gene sequence: CDR1 MRHNA, CDR2 SNTAGT.

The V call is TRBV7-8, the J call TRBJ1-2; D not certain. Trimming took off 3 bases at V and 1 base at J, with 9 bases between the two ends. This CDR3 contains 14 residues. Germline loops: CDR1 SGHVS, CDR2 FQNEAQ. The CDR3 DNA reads TGTGCCAGCAGCTTCCCCGGGGTTAACTATGGCTACACCTTC. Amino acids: CASSFPGVNYGYTF.

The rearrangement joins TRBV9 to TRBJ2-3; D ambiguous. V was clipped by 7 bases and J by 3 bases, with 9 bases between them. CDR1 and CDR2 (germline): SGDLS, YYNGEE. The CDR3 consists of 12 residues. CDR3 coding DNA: TGTGCCAGCGGGATAGGTACAGATACGCAGTATTTT. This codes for CASGIGTDTQYF. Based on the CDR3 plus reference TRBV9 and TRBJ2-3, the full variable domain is DSGVTQTPKHLITATGQRVTLRCSPRSGDLSVYWYQQSLDQGLQFLIQYYNGEERAKGNILERFSAQQFPDLHSELNLSSLELGDSALYFCASGIGTDTQYFGPGTRLTVL.

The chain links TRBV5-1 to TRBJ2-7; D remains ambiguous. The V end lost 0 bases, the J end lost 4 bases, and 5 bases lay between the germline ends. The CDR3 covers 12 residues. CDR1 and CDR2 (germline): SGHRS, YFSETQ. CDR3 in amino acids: CASSLGGYEQYF. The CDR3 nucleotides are TGCGCCAGCAGCTTGGGTGGGTACGAGCAGTACTTC.

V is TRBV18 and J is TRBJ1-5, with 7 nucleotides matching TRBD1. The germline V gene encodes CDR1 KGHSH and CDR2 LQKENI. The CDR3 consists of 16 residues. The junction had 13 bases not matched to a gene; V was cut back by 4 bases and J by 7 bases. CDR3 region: CASSRSGTDLRQPQHF. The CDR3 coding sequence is TGTGCCAGCTCACGCTCCGGGACAGATTTGAGGCAGCCCCAGCATTTT.

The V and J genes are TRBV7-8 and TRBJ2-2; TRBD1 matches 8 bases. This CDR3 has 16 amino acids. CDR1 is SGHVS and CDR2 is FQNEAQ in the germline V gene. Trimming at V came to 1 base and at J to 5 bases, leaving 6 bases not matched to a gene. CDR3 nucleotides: TGTGCCAGCAGCTTAGGAGGACAGGGATTAACCGGGGAGCTGTTTTTT. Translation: CASSLGGQGLTGELFF.

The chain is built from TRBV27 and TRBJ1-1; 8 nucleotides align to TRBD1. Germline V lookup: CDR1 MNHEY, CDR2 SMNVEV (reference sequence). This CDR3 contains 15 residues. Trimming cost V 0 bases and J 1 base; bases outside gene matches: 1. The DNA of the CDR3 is TGTGCCAGCAGTTTATCAGGGACAGGGAACACTGAAGCTTTCTTT. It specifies CASSLSGTGNTEAFF.

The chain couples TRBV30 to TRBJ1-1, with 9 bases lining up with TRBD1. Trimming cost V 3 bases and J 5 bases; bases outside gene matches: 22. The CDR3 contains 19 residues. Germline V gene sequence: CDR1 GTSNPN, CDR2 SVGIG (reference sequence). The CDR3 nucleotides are TGTGCCTGGAGGCCGGGGCCTACAGGGGGCTGTGTCCCCCTTACTGAAGCTTTCTTT. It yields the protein CAWRPGPTGGCVPLTEAFF.

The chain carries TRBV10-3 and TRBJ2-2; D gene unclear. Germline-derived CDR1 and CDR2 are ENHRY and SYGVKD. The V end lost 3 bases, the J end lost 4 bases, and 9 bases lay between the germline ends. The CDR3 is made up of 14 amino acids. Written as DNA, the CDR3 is TGTGCCATCAGTGAAAACGGACCCACCGGGGAGCTGTTTTTT. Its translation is CAISENGPTGELFF.

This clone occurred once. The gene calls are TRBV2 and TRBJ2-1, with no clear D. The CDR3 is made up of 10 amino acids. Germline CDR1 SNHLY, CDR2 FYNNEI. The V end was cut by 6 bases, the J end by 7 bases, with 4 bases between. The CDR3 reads CASSVNEQFF. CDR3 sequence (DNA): TGTGCCAGCAGCGTGAATGAGCAGTTCTTC.

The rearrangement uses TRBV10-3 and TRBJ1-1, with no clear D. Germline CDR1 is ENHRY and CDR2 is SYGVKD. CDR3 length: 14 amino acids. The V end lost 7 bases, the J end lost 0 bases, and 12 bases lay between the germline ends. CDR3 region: CAIIPQLMNTEAFF. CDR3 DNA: TGTGCCATCATCCCTCAGCTCATGAACACTGAAGCTTTCTTT.

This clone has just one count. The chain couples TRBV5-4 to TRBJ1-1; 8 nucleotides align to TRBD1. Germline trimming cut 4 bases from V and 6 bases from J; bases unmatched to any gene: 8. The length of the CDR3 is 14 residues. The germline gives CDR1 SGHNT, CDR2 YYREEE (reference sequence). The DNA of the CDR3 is TGTGCCAGCAGCATACTGGACAGGGACGCTGAAGCTTTCTTT. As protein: CASSILDRDAEAFF.

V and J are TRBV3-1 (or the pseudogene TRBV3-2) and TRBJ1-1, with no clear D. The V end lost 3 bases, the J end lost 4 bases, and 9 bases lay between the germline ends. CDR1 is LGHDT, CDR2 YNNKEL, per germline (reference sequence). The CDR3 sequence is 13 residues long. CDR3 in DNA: TGTGCCAGCAGCCAGCCGAAGGTCACTGAAGCTTTCTTT. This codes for CASSQPKVTEAFF.